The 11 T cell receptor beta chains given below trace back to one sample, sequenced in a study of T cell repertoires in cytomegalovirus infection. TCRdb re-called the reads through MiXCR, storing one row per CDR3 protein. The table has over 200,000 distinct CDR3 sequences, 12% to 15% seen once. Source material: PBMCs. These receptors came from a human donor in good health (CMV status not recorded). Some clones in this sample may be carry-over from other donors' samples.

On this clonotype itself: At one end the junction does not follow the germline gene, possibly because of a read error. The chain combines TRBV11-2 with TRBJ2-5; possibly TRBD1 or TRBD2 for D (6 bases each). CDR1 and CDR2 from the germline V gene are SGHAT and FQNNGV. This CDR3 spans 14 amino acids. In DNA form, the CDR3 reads TGTGCCAGCAGATTAGAGAGGGGGGACGAGACCCAGTACTTC. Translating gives CASRLERGDETQYF. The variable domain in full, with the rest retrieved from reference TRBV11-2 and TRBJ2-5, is EAGVAQSPRYKIIEKRQSVAFWCNPISGHATLYWYQQILGQGPKLLIQFQNNGVVDDSQLPKDRFSAERLKGVDSTLKIQPAKLEDSAVYLCASRLERGDETQYFGPGTRLLVL.

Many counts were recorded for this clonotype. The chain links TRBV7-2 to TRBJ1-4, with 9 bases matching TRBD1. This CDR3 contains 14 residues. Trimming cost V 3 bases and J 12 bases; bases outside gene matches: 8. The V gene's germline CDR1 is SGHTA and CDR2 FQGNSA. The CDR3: CASSLRTGGTELFF. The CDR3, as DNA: TGTGCCAGCAGCTTGCGAACAGGGGGCACGGAACTGTTTTTT.

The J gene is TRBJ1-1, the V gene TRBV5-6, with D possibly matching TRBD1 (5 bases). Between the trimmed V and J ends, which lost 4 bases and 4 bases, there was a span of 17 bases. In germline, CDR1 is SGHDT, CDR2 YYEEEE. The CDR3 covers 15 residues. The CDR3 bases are TGTGCCAGCAGCCCCAGGGCAGGGTGGACCACTGAAGCTTTCTTT. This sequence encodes CASSPRAGWTTEAFF.

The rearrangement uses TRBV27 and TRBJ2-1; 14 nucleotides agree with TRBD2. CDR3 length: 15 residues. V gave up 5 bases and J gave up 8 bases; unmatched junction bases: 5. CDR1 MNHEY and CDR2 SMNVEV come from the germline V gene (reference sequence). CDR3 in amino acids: CASSPGLAGVHEQFF. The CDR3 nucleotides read TGTGCCAGCAGTCCGGGACTAGCGGGAGTTCATGAGCAGTTCTTC.

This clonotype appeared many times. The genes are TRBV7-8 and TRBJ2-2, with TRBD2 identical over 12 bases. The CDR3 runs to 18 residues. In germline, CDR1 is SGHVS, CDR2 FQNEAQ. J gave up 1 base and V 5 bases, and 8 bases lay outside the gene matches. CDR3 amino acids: CASSPGLAGRMNTGELFF. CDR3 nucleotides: TGTGCCAGCAGCCCCGGACTAGCGGGAAGGATGAACACCGGGGAGCTGTTTTTT.

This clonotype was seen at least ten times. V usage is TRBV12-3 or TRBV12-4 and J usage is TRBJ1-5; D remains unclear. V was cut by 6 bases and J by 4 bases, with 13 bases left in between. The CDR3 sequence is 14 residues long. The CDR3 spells CASSPLAPNQPQHF. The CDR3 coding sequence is TGTGCCAGCAGCCCCCTGGCACCAAATCAGCCCCAGCATTTT.

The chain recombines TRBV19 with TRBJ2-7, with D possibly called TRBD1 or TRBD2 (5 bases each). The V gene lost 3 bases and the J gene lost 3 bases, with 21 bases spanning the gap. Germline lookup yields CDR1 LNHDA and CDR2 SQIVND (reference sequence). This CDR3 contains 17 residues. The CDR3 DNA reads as TGTGCCAGTAGTATCAAAACCCGGGACCCAGGGAACTACGAGCAGTACTTC. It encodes CASSIKTRDPGNYEQYF.

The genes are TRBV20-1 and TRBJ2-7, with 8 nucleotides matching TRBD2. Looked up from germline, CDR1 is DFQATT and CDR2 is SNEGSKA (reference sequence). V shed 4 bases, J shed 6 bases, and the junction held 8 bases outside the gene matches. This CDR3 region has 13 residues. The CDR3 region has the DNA TGCAGTGCTACACGGACTAGCAAGGGCGAGCAGTACTTC. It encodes CSATRTSKGEQYF.

The CDR3 coding sequence is TGTGCCAGCAGTTGGGGAGCAGGGGGGGGTAGCAATCAGCCCCAGCATTTT. Amino acids: CASSWGAGGGSNQPQHF. This chain links TRBV6-2 or TRBV6-3 with TRBJ1-5, with 7 bases fitting TRBD1. Germline values: CDR1 MNHEY, CDR2 SVGEGT. J lost 0 bases, V lost 4 bases, and 9 bases had no gene match. CDR3 length: 17 residues.

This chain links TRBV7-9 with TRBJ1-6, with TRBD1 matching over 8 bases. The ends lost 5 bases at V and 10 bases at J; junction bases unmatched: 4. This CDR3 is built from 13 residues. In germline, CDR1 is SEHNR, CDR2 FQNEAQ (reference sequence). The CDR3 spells CASSTTGDSPLHF. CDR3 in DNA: TGTGCCAGCAGCACGACAGGGGACTCACCCCTCCACTTT.

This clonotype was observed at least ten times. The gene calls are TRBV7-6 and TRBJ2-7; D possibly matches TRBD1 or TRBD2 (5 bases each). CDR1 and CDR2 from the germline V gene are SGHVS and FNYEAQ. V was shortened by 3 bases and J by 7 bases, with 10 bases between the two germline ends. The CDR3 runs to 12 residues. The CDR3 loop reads CASSFAEGEQYF. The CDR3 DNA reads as TGTGCCAGCAGCTTCGCCGAGGGGGAGCAGTACTTC. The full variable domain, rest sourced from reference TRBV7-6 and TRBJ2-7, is GAGVSQSPRYKVTKRGQDVALRCDPISGHVSLYWYRQALGQGPEFLTYFNYEAQQDKSGLPNDRFSAERPEGSISTLTIQRTEQRDSAMYRCASSFAEGEQYFGPGTRLTVT.